These T cell receptor beta chains were read from a single sample in a study of blood T cell repertoires in COVID-19. Generated by immunoSEQ multiplex PCR, the TCRdb table keeps only in-frame clones and is missing some. The profile shows roughly 200,000 clones, 70% to 85% of them singletons. What was sequenced was peripheral blood. The receptors were sampled from a man between 50 and 59 years old who had recovered from COVID-19. CDR3s include the opening cysteine and the closing phenylalanine or tryptophan. Each record gives: V gene, clone size, J gene, D gene, CDR3 protein, CDR3 DNA. D genes are given only for firm matches. Size is omitted from some rows. Given values are once, few, many or a class for expanded clones.

v_gene: TRBV19
abundance: .
j_gene: TRBJ2-2
d_gene: TRBD2
CDR3aa: CASRRTRDTGELFF
CDR3nt: TGTGCCAGCCGGAGGACTAGAGACACCGGGGAGCTGTTTTTT

v_gene: TRBV2
abundance: few
j_gene: TRBJ1-4
d_gene: .
CDR3aa: CASSPLGRARGEKLFF
CDR3nt: TGTGCCAGCTCCCCCCTAGGGAGGGCGCGAGGTGAAAAACTGTTTTTT

v_gene: TRBV14
abundance: .
j_gene: TRBJ1-1
d_gene: .
CDR3aa: CASSHLSGKNTEAFF
CDR3nt: TGTGCCAGCAGCCATTTGTCAGGCAAGAACACTGAAGCTTTCTTT

v_gene: TRBV20-1
abundance: .
j_gene: TRBJ2-5
d_gene: .
CDR3aa: CSASGGWGREETQYF
CDR3nt: TGCAGTGCTAGTGGTGGGTGGGGCAGAGAAGAGACCCAGTACTTC

v_gene: TRBV3-1/TRBV3-2
abundance: .
j_gene: TRBJ2-7
d_gene: TRBD2
CDR3aa: CASSQRLAGVTQYF
CDR3nt: TGTGCCAGCAGCCAGCGGCTAGCGGGAGTTACGCAGTACTTC

v_gene: TRBV14
abundance: .
j_gene: TRBJ1-4
d_gene: TRBD1
CDR3aa: CASSPRLGTGGEKLFF
CDR3nt: TGTGCCAGCAGCCCACGGTTGGGGACAGGGGGTGAAAAACTGTTTTTT

v_gene: TRBV9
abundance: .
j_gene: TRBJ2-2
d_gene: .
CDR3aa: CASSVRTDSNTGELFF
CDR3nt: TGTGCCAGCAGCGTAAGGACAGATTCGAACACCGGGGAGCTGTTTTTT

v_gene: TRBV30
abundance: .
j_gene: TRBJ2-3
d_gene: TRBD1
CDR3aa: CLQRDRGTDTQYF
CDR3nt: TGCTTACAGAGGGACAGGGGCACAGATACGCAGTATTTT

v_gene: TRBV5-6
abundance: .
j_gene: TRBJ2-7
d_gene: .
CDR3aa: CASSLLTAQSSYEQYF
CDR3nt: TGTGCCAGCAGCCTGCTAACCGCTCAAAGCTCCTACGAGCAGTACTTC

v_gene: TRBV4-3
abundance: .
j_gene: TRBJ1-3
d_gene: .
CDR3aa: CASSQDLYSGNTIYF
CDR3nt: TGCGCCAGCAGCCAAGATCTCTACTCTGGAAACACCATATATTTT